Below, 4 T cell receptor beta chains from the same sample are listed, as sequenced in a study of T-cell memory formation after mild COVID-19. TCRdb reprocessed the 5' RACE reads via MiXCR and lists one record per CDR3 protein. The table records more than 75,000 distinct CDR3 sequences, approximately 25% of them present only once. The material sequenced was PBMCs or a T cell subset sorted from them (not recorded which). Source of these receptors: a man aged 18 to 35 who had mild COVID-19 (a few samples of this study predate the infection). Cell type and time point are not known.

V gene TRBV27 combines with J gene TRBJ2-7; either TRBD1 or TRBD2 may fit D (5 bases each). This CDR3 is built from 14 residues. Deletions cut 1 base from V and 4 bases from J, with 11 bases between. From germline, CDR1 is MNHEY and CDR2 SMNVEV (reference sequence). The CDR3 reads CASSLFPGAYEQYF. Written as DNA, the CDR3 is TGTGCCAGCAGTTTATTCCCCGGGGCGTACGAGCAGTACTTC.

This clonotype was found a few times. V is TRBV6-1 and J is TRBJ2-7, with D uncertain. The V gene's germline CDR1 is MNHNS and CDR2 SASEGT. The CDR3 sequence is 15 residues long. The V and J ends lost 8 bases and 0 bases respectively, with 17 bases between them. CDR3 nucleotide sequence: TGTGCCAGCTCAATTGGGCAGTTGAGCTCCTACGAGCAGTACTTC. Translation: CASSIGQLSSYEQYF.

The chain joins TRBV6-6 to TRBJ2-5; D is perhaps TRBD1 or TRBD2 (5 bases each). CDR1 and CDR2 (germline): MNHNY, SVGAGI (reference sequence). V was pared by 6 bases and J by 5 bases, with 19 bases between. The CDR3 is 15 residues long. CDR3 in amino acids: CASRTLPGTGETQYF. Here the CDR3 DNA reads TGTGCCAGCAGGACCCTCCCAGGGACGGGGGAGACCCAGTACTTC.

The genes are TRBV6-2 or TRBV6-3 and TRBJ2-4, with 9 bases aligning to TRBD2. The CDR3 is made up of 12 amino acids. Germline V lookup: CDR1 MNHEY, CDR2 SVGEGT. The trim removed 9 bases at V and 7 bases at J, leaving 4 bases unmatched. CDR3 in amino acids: CASATSGNIQYF. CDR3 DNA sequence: TGTGCCAGTGCCACTAGCGGGAACATTCAGTACTTC.